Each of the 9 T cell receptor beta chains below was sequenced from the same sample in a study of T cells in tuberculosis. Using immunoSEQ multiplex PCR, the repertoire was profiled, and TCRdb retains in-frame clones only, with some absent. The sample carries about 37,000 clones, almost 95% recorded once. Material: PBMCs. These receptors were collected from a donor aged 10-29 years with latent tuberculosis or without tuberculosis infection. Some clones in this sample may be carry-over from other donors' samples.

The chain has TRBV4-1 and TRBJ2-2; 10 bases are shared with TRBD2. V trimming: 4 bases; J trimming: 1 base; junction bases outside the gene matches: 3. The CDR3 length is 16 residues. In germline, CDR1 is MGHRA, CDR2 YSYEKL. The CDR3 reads CASSLGLAENTGELFF. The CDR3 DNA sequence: TGCGCCAGCAGCCTTGGACTAGCGGAGAACACCGGGGAGCTGTTTTTT.

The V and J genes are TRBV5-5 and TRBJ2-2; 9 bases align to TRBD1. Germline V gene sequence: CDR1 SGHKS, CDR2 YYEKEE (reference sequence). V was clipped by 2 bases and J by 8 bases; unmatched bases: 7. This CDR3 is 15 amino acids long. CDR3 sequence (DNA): TGTGCCAGCAGCTTACAGGGGGCTAGCTCTGGGGAGCTGTTTTTT. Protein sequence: CASSLQGASSGELFF.

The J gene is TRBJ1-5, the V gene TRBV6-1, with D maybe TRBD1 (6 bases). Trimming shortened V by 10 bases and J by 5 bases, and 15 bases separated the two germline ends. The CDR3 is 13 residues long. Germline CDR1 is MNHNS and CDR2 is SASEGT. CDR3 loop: CAIQGGGYQPQHF. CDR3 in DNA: TGTGCCATCCAAGGGGGAGGGTATCAGCCCCAGCATTTT.

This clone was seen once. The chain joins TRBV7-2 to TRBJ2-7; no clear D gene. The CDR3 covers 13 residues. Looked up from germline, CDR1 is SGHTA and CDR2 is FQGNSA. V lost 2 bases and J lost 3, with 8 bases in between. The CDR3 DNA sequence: TGTGCCAGCAGCTTACTAAGAAGCTACGAGCAGTACTTC. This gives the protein CASSLLRSYEQYF.

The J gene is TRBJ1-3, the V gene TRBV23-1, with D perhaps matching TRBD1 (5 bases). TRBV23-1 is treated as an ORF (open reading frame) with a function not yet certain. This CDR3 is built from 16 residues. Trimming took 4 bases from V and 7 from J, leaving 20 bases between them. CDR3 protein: CASSLSPGPKGNTIYF. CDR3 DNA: TGCGCCAGCAGTCTTTCGCCGGGCCCAAAGGGGAACACCATATATTTT.

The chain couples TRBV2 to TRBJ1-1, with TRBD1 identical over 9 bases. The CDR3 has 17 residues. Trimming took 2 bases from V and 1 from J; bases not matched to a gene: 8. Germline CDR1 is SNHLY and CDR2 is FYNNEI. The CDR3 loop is CASSELAGQGRNTEAFF. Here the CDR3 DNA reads TGTGCCAGCAGTGAATTGGCGGGACAGGGCAGGAACACTGAAGCTTTCTTT.

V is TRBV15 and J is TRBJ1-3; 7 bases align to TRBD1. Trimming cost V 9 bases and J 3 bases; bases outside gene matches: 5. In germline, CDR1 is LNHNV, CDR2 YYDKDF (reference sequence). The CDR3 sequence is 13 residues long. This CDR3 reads CATKGARGNTIYF. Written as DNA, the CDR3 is TGTGCCACTAAGGGGGCGCGTGGAAACACCATATATTTT. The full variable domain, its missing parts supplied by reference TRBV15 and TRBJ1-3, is DAMVIQNPRYQVTQFGKPVTLSCSQTLNHNVMYWYQQKSSQAPKLLFHYYDKDFNNEADTPDNFQSRRPNTSFCFLDIRSPGLGDTAMYLCATKGARGNTIYFGEGSWLTVV.

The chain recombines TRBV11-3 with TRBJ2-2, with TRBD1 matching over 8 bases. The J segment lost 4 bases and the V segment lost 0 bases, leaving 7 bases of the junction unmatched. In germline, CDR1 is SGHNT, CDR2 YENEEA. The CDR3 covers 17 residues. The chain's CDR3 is CASSLEGRGLGTGELFF. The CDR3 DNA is TGTGCCAGCAGCTTAGAGGGCAGGGGGCTGGGCACCGGGGAGCTGTTTTTT.

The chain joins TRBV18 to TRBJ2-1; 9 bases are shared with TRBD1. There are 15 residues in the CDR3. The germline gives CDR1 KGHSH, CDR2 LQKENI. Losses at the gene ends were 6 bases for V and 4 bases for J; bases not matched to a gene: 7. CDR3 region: CASSPDRGDYNEQFF. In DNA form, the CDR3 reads TGTGCCAGCTCCCCCGACAGGGGGGATTACAATGAGCAGTTCTTC. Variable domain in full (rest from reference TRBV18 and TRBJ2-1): NAGVMQNPRHLVRRRGQEARLRCSPMKGHSHVYWYRQLPEEGLKFMVYLQKENIIDESGMPKERFSAEFPKEGPSILRIQQVVRGDSAAYFCASSPDRGDYNEQFFGPGTRLTVL.